The next 4 T cell receptor beta chains were all read from a single sample in a study of blood T cell repertoires in COVID-19. Repertoires were generated with immunoSEQ multiplex PCR, while TCRdb's copy carries only in-frame clones and drops some. This sample has 61,000 or so clones, with roughly 88% found just once. Specimen: peripheral blood. These receptors came from a woman aged 80 or older with active COVID-19.

This clone occurred once. The chain couples TRBV7-3 to TRBJ2-5; 9 nucleotides align to TRBD2. This CDR3 comprises 16 residues. V was clipped by 2 bases and J by 1 base; unmatched bases: 5. CDR1 is SGHTA, CDR2 FQGTGA, per germline. In DNA, the CDR3 is TGTGCCAGCAGCTTAGGTCTAGCGGGACTCCAAGAGACCCAGTACTTC. This encodes CASSLGLAGLQETQYF.

This chain links TRBV11-2 with TRBJ2-5; the match to TRBD2 covers 14 bases. The CDR3 consists of 17 residues. V dropped 2 bases and J dropped 1; count of bases not matched to a gene: 3. Germline CDR1 reads SGHAT; CDR2 reads FQNNGV. This chain's CDR3 is CASSLRGTSGGQETQYF. CDR3 DNA: TGTGCCAGCAGCTTAAGAGGGACTAGCGGGGGCCAAGAGACCCAGTACTTC.

The J gene is TRBJ1-2, the V gene TRBV4-1, with a weak D call TRBD1 (6 bases). The germline V and J ends were trimmed by 0 bases and 4 bases, with 15 bases remaining between them. There are 16 residues in the CDR3. Germline-derived CDR1 and CDR2 are MGHRA and YSYEKL. CDR3 in DNA: TGCGCCAGCAGCCAAGATACCCCGGGAGGGGGCTATGGCTACACCTTC. This codes for CASSQDTPGGGYGYTF.

The rearrangement uses TRBV6-5 and TRBJ2-5; TRBD2 might be the D (7 bases). Per germline, CDR1 MNHEY and CDR2 SVGAGI. With 6 bases removed from V and 6 bases from J, the gap between germline ends came to 20 bases. CDR3 length: 15 residues. In DNA form, the CDR3 reads TGTGCCAGCAGCGACCAAACGGGGGGCGGGAAGACCCAGTACTTC. Protein sequence: CASSDQTGGGKTQYF.